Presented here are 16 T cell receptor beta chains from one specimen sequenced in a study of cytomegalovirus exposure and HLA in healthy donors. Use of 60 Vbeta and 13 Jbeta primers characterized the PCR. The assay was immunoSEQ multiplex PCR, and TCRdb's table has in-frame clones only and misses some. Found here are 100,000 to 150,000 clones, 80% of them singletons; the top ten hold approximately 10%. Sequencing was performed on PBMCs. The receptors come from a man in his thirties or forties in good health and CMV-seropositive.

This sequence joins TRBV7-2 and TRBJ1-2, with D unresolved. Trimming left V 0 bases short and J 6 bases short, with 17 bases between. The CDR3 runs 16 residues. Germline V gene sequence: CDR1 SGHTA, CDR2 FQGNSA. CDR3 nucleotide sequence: TGTGCCAGCAGCTTAGCGGTCGTGGGAGTAGGCAATGGCTACACCTTC. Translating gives CASSLAVVGVGNGYTF.

Here the CDR3 reads CASSERADTQYF. CDR3 DNA: TGTGCCAGCAGTGAACGAGCAGATACGCAGTATTTT. The J gene is TRBJ2-3, the V gene TRBV6-1; no clear D. This CDR3 region has 12 residues. The germline CDR1 and CDR2 sequences are MNHNS and SASEGT. The ends were cut back, 2 bases at V and 4 bases at J, with 4 bases in the middle.

The CDR3 bases are TGTGCCACCAGCAGAGATCCAGGGGACTATGGCTACACCTTC. Encoded protein: CATSRDPGDYGYTF. V usage is TRBV15 and J usage is TRBJ1-2; TRBD1 might be the D (6 bases). The germline V gene has CDR1 LNHNV and CDR2 YYDKDF (reference sequence). The CDR3 is 14 residues long. Trimming took off 0 bases at V and 3 bases at J, with 8 bases between the two ends.

CDR3 nucleotides: TGTGCCAGCAGCGTAGCGGACTGGCTGAACACCGGGGAGCTGTTTTTT. Its translation is CASSVADWLNTGELFF. This chain links TRBV9 with TRBJ2-2; tentatively, D is TRBD2 (5 bases). This CDR3 has 16 amino acids. Per the germline V gene, CDR1 is SGDLS and CDR2 is YYNGEE. V lost 0 bases and J lost 1, with 10 bases in between.

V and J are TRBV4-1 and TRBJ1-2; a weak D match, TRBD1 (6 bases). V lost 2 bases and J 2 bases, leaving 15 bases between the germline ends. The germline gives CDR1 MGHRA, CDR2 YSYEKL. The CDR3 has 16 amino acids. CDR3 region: CASSQLKIQGNYGYTF. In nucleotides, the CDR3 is TGCGCCAGCAGCCAATTGAAGATACAGGGAAACTATGGCTACACCTTC.

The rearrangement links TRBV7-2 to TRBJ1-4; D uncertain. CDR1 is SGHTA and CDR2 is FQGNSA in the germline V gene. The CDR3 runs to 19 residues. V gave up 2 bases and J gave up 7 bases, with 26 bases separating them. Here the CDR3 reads CASSLSPATEFARGEKLFF. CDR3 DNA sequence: TGTGCCAGCAGCTTATCCCCCGCCACCGAGTTTGCTCGAGGTGAAAAACTGTTTTTT.

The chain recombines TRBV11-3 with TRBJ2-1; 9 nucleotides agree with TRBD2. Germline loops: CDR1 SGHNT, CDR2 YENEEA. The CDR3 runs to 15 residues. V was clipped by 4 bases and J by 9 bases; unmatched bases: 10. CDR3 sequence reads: CASSSGLALRSEQFF. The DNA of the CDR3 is TGTGCCAGCAGCTCCGGACTAGCGTTGCGTAGTGAGCAGTTCTTC. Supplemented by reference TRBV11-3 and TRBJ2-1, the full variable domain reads EAGVVQSPRYKIIEKKQPVAFWCNPISGHNTLYWYLQNLGQGPELLIRYENEEAVDDSQLPKDRFSAERLKGVDSTLKIQPAELGDSAVYLCASSSGLALRSEQFFGPGTRLTVL.

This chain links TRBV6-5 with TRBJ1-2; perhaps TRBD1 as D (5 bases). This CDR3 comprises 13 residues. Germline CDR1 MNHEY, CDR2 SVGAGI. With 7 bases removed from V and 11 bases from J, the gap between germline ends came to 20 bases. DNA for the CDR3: TGTGCCAGCACTCCGGGAGCCTCCGGGGGGTACACCTTC. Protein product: CASTPGASGGYTF.

The CDR3 region is CASGLVRGGNEQFF. DNA of the CDR3: TGTGCTAGTGGTTTGGTACGGGGGGGCAATGAGCAGTTCTTC. This chain uses TRBV12-5 with TRBJ2-1, with 8 nucleotides matching TRBD2. The germline V gene encodes CDR1 LGHNT and CDR2 FRNRAP. CDR3 length: 14 residues. J lost 6 bases, V lost 0 bases, and 1 base had no gene match. Supplemented by reference TRBV12-5 and TRBJ2-1, the full variable domain reads DARVTQTPRHKVTEMGQEVTMRCQPILGHNTVFWYRQTMMQGLELLAYFRNRAPLDDSGMPKDRFSAEMPDATLATLKIQPSEPRDSAVYFCASGLVRGGNEQFFGPGTRLTVL.

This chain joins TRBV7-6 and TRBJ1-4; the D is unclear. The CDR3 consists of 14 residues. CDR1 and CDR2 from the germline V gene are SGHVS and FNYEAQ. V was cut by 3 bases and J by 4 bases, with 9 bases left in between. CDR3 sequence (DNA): TGTGCCAGCAGCTTGACTGGCCATAATGAAAAACTGTTTTTT. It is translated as CASSLTGHNEKLFF.

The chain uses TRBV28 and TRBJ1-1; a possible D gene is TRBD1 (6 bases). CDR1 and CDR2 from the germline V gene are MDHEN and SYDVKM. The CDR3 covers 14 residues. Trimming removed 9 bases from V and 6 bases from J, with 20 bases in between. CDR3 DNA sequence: TGTGCCAGTGGGGTCTTGCTAGGGGGGGCTGAAGCTTTCTTT. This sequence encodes CASGVLLGGAEAFF.

The DNA for the CDR3 is TGTGCCAGTAGTCCCCGTCCGACAGGAAGACCTTCCTTTTACGAGCAGTACTTC. This encodes CASSPRPTGRPSFYEQYF. The chain recombines TRBV19 with TRBJ2-7, with TRBD1 as a possible D gene (6 bases). Per the germline V gene, CDR1 is LNHDA and CDR2 is SQIVND (reference sequence). CDR3 length: 18 amino acids. V lost 5 bases and J lost 4, with 27 bases in between.

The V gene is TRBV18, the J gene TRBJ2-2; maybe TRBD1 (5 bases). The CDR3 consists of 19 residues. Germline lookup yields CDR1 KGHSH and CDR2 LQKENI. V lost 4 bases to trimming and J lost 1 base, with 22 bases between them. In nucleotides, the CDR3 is TGTGCCAGCTCACTCCCGATCGCGATCAGGGCTAGGAACACCGGGGAGCTGTTTTTT. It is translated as CASSLPIAIRARNTGELFF.

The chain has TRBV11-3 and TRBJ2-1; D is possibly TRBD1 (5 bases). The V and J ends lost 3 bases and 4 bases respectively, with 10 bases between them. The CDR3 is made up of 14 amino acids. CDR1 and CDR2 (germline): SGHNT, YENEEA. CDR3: CASSLGREYNEQFF. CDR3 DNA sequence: TGTGCCAGCAGCTTGGGGCGCGAATACAATGAGCAGTTCTTC. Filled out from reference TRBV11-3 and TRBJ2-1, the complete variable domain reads EAGVVQSPRYKIIEKKQPVAFWCNPISGHNTLYWYLQNLGQGPELLIRYENEEAVDDSQLPKDRFSAERLKGVDSTLKIQPAELGDSAVYLCASSLGREYNEQFFGPGTRLTVL.

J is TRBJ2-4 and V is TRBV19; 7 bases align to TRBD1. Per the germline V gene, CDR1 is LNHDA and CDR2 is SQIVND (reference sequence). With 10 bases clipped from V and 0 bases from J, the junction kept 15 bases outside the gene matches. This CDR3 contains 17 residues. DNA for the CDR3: TGTGCCACCGCGGACAGGAGCGGAGAACTAGCCAAAAACATTCAGTACTTC. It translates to CATADRSGELAKNIQYF.

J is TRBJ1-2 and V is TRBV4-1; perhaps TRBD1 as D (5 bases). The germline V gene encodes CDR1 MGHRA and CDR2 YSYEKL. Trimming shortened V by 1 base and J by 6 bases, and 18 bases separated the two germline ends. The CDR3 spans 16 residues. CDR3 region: CASSQVSREAVDGYTF. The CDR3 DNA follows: TGCGCCAGCAGCCAAGTATCCAGGGAGGCAGTGGATGGCTACACCTTC.